The T cell receptor (beta chain) under discussion was sequenced for a study of T cells in Graves' hyperthyroidism and ophthalmopathy. On the study more broadly: Peripheral blood was taken when the disease was first diagnosed, before any treatment began. Findings and caveats of the study: From stable hyperthyroidism, ophthalmopathy was separated by a 13 V-J model. Blood samples included most of the expanded thyroid clonotypes exceeding 0.001.

This clonotype showed up just a few times. As yet, its antigen is unknown. The source material, RNA transcripts, was used to amplify TCR beta CDR3 regions. When the TCR CDR3 underwent first-round RT-PCR, the HTBI primer set was used. MiXCR, run by TCRdb on the multiplex PCR reads, gives a single entry per CDR3 protein. The sample has approximately 590,000 distinct CDR3 sequences, approximately 14% seen once. From germline, CDR1 is SNHLY and CDR2 FYNNEI. Unmatched junction bases numbered 1, after V lost 6 bases and J lost 0 bases. The CDR3 is 13 amino acids. The gene calls are TRBV2 and TRBJ2-7, with TRBD2 matching 8 bases. Sequenced: blood. This TCR was sampled from a woman aged 25 to 39 with Graves' hyperthyroidism. The chain's CDR3 is CASSGTSSYEQYF. CDR3 nucleotides: TGTGCCAGCAGCGGGACTAGCTCCTACGAGCAGTACTTC.